One and the same sample provided the 28 T cell receptor beta chains below, sequenced in a study of blood T cell repertoires in COVID-19. Using immunoSEQ multiplex PCR, the repertoire was profiled, and TCRdb retains in-frame clones only, with some absent. In the table there are 100,000 or so clones, around 85% of which are singletons. Sequenced: peripheral blood. All receptors come from a man aged 50 or older with active or convalescent COVID-19.

The CDR3 is CASGRGGQYNEQFF. The CDR3, as DNA: TGTGCTAGTGGCCGAGGAGGACAGTACAATGAGCAGTTCTTC. The chain couples TRBV12-5 to TRBJ2-1, with D tentatively TRBD1 (6 bases). The CDR3 contains 14 residues. The ends were cut back, 6 bases at V and 4 bases at J, with 13 bases in the middle. CDR1 and CDR2 (germline): LGHNT, FRNRAP.

In its sample, this clone was seen once. The CDR3 is CASSQGDRGSGEKLFF. The CDR3 DNA is TGCGCCAGCAGCCAGGGAGACAGGGGGAGTGGGGAAAAACTGTTTTTT. The chain links TRBV4-1 to TRBJ1-4; 9 bases align to TRBD1. V was clipped by 3 bases and J by 8 bases; unmatched bases: 10. The CDR3 has 16 residues. The germline V gene encodes CDR1 MGHRA and CDR2 YSYEKL.

The J gene is TRBJ2-7, the V gene TRBV9, with D perhaps matching TRBD1 (6 bases). The CDR3 extends over 16 amino acids. Trimming cost V 6 bases and J 2 bases, with 21 bases left between them. Germline V gives CDR1 SGDLS, CDR2 YYNGEE. The CDR3 DNA follows: TGTGCCAGCACCGGATGGGTACGGGACACAACCTACGAGCAGTACTTC. This codes for CASTGWVRDTTYEQYF.

This clone has more than one count but fewer than ten. This rearrangement joins TRBV19 to TRBJ1-2; the match to TRBD1 covers 9 bases. The germline V gene has CDR1 LNHDA and CDR2 SQIVND (reference sequence). V was pared by 6 bases and J by 4 bases, with 12 bases of the junction left unmatched. This CDR3 is built from 16 residues. CDR3 nucleotide sequence: TGTGCCAGTAGGTCCGGGACAGGGACCTGGGGCTATGGCTACACCTTC. This translates into CASRSGTGTWGYGYTF.

This clone was found a few times. V and J are TRBV18 and TRBJ1-1; D possibly corresponds to TRBD1 (6 bases). The V gene's germline CDR1 is KGHSH and CDR2 LQKENI. The CDR3 runs 16 residues. The ends were cut back, 1 base at V and 4 bases at J, with 16 bases in the middle. The CDR3 sequence: CASSPRSVQGGTEAFF. The CDR3 coding sequence is TGTGCCAGCTCACCACGATCAGTTCAAGGGGGCACTGAAGCTTTCTTT.

The chain carries TRBV4-1 and TRBJ2-5, with D possibly being TRBD1 (5 bases). Trimming stripped 4 bases from V and 0 bases from J, with 12 bases between. This CDR3 contains 15 residues. Per the germline V gene, CDR1 is MGHRA and CDR2 is YSYEKL. The CDR3 bases are TGCGCCAGCAGCCCGAGGTCACAGGACCAAGAGACCCAGTACTTC. This sequence encodes CASSPRSQDQETQYF.

J is TRBJ1-1 and V is TRBV25-1; a possible D gene is TRBD1 (5 bases). The CDR3 is 18 amino acids. From germline, CDR1 is MGHDK and CDR2 SYGVNS. Trimming removed 0 bases at V and 6 bases at J, with 23 bases between. CDR3 bases: TGTGCCAGCAGTGAATATCCCCGGGAGGGGCGGCTCTACGCTGAAGCTTTCTTT. This translates into CASSEYPREGRLYAEAFF.

The rearrangement joins TRBV4-2 to TRBJ1-1; D not resolved. Looked up from germline, CDR1 is LGHNA and CDR2 is YNFKEQ. V shed 1 base and J shed 3 bases, with 12 bases lying between them. The CDR3 is 15 amino acids. The CDR3: CASSQGFWEDTEAFF. Written as DNA, the CDR3 is TGTGCCAGCAGCCAAGGGTTTTGGGAGGACACTGAAGCTTTCTTT.

The chain combines TRBV11-1 with TRBJ2-4; the match to TRBD1 covers 7 bases. Germline assignment: CDR1 SGHAT and CDR2 FQDESV (reference sequence). This CDR3 region has 14 residues. V lost 5 bases to trimming and J lost 3 bases; unmatched junction nucleotides: 4. The CDR3 loop reads CASSLRDSKNIQYF. In nucleotides, the CDR3 is TGTGCCAGCAGCCTCCGGGACAGCAAAAACATTCAGTACTTC.

A remark on this clone: The identical CDR3 is also encoded by other nucleotide sequences in the sample. This rearrangement joins TRBV2 to TRBJ2-3; 7 bases match TRBD2. The germline gives CDR1 SNHLY, CDR2 FYNNEI. This CDR3 is built from 16 residues. J gave up 0 bases and V 3 bases, and 6 bases lay outside the gene matches. The CDR3: CASSESSGTSTDTQYF. The CDR3 nucleotides read TGTGCCAGCAGTGAGTCTAGCGGCACTAGCACAGATACGCAGTATTTT.

This sequence joins TRBV2 and TRBJ2-1; possibly TRBD2 for D (5 bases). Germline assignment: CDR1 SNHLY and CDR2 FYNNEI. CDR3 length: 13 amino acids. V dropped 8 bases and J dropped 14 bases, with 22 bases sitting between them. The CDR3 nucleotides are TGTGCCAGCTCCCGGGGTGAAGAGCCGGATAAGTTCTTC. Protein sequence: CASSRGEEPDKFF. The entire variable domain, with the rest obtained from reference TRBV2 and TRBJ2-1, is as follows: EPEVTQTPSHQVTQMGQEVILRCVPISNHLYFYWYRQILGQKVEFLVSFYNNEISEKSEIFDDQFSVERPDGSNFTLKIRSTKLEDSAMYFCASSRGEEPDKFFGPGTRLTVL.

This clone was found a few times. The chain is built from TRBV28 and TRBJ2-4; TRBD1 might be the D (5 bases). CDR1 is MDHEN and CDR2 is SYDVKM in the germline V gene. The ends were cut back, 1 base at V and 6 bases at J, with 7 bases in the middle. This CDR3 has 13 amino acids. Here the CDR3 reads CASSLLQGNIQYF. The DNA for the CDR3 is TGTGCCAGCAGTTTATTGCAGGGAAACATTCAGTACTTC. Full variable domain (missing parts from reference TRBV28 and TRBJ2-4): DVKVTQSSRYLVKRTGEKVFLECVQDMDHENMFWYRQDPGLGLRLIYFSYDVKMKEKGDIPEGYSVSREKKERFSLILESASTNQTSMYLCASSLLQGNIQYFGAGTRLSVL.

The rearrangement links TRBV30 to TRBJ1-3; 7 positions agree with TRBD1. This CDR3 contains 21 residues. Germline loops: CDR1 GTSNPN, CDR2 SVGIG (reference sequence). V lost 0 bases to trimming and J lost 1 base; unmatched junction nucleotides: 21. The CDR3 sequence: CAWSVFLGAGGFSGSGNTIYF. The CDR3 DNA follows: TGTGCCTGGAGTGTATTTTTGGGGGCAGGGGGATTTTCGGGGTCTGGAAACACCATATATTTT.

The DNA of the CDR3 is TGCGCCAGCAGCCCCGGGACTGAGAACACTGAAGCTTTCTTT. The encoded protein is CASSPGTENTEAFF. The chain is built from TRBV5-1 and TRBJ1-1; a weak D match, TRBD1 (5 bases). Germline lookup yields CDR1 SGHRS and CDR2 YFSETQ. Trimming shortened V by 4 bases and J by 1 base, and 11 bases separated the two germline ends. This CDR3 has 14 amino acids.

The chain joins TRBV9 to TRBJ2-4; no definite D call. CDR3 length: 16 amino acids. Germline V gene sequence: CDR1 SGDLS, CDR2 YYNGEE. Trimming removed 0 bases at V and 1 base at J, with 11 bases between. CDR3 amino acids: CASSVDGSWAKNIQYF. The CDR3 region has the DNA TGTGCCAGCAGCGTAGATGGTAGCTGGGCCAAAAACATTCAGTACTTC.

The gene calls are TRBV24-1 and TRBJ2-3; TRBD1 agrees at 10 bases. Trimming removed 5 bases from V and 5 bases from J; junction bases left unmatched: 9. This CDR3 comprises 16 residues. Germline CDR1 and CDR2: KGHDR and SFDVKD. The CDR3 here is CATSGRPGTGVDTQYF. The CDR3 nucleotides are TGTGCCACCAGTGGTCGACCAGGGACAGGGGTAGATACGCAGTATTTT.

This clone turned up a few times. CDR3: CASSLDAGGLYEQYF. The CDR3 bases are TGCGCCAGCAGCTTGGATGCAGGGGGCCTCTACGAGCAGTACTTC. V usage is TRBV5-1 and J usage is TRBJ2-7, with 8 bases aligning to TRBD1. This CDR3 has 15 amino acids. After removal of 0 bases from V and 3 bases from J, the junction contained 5 bases not matched to a gene. CDR1 is SGHRS, CDR2 YFSETQ, per germline.

The V gene is TRBV19, the J gene TRBJ1-6; D call uncertain. The CDR3 covers 19 residues. Germline lookup yields CDR1 LNHDA and CDR2 SQIVND (reference sequence). Trimming pared 4 bases from V and 0 bases from J, leaving 19 bases between. The CDR3 is CASSTHSLRASSYNSPLHF. CDR3 bases: TGTGCCAGTAGTACCCATTCACTGCGGGCCTCCTCCTATAATTCACCCCTCCACTTT. The complete variable domain, with remaining parts taken from reference TRBV19 and TRBJ1-6, reads DGGITQSPKYLFRKEGQNVTLSCEQNLNHDAMYWYRQDPGQGLRLIYYSQIVNDFQKGDIAEGYSVSREKKESFPLTVTSAQKNPTAFYLCASSTHSLRASSYNSPLHFGNGTRLTVT.

The chain carries TRBV29-1 and TRBJ1-4; 7 bases are a match to TRBD1. The CDR3 runs 14 residues. The junction had 6 bases not matched to a gene; V was cut back by 3 bases and J by 5 bases. In germline, CDR1 is SQVTM, CDR2 ANQGSEA. CDR3 protein: CSVDSGRGNEKLFF. CDR3 DNA sequence: TGCAGCGTTGATTCGGGCAGGGGGAATGAAAAACTGTTTTTT.

This clone has just a few counts. V and J are TRBV2 and TRBJ2-1, with D perhaps TRBD2 (6 bases). The CDR3 length is 13 residues. CDR1 is SNHLY, CDR2 FYNNEI, per germline. The ends were cut back, 10 bases at V and 5 bases at J, with 15 bases in the middle. CDR3 sequence: CAISGTGNNEQFF. CDR3 DNA: TGTGCCATATCCGGGACTGGAAACAATGAGCAGTTCTTC.

The rearrangement joins TRBV20-1 to TRBJ2-7; D is unclear. This CDR3 region has 11 residues. The ends were cut back, 8 bases at V and 5 bases at J, with 13 bases in the middle. Germline CDR1 and CDR2: DFQATT and SNEGSKA (reference sequence). CDR3: CSLVPRNEQYF. The CDR3 DNA reads as TGCAGTCTAGTCCCCCGTAACGAGCAGTACTTC.

The table lists this clone with a count of one. The V gene is TRBV7-2, the J gene TRBJ1-4; D is perhaps TRBD1 (5 bases). V dropped 2 bases and J dropped 7 bases, with 11 bases sitting between them. From germline, CDR1 is SGHTA and CDR2 FQGNSA. This CDR3 region has 14 residues. CDR3 in amino acids: CASSLSRGSEKLFF. The CDR3 DNA sequence: TGTGCCAGCAGCTTATCTAGGGGAAGTGAAAAACTGTTTTTT.

The chain is built from TRBV19 and TRBJ2-7; D is perhaps TRBD2 (5 bases). V was clipped by 3 bases and J by 3 bases, with 9 bases between them. From germline, CDR1 is LNHDA and CDR2 SQIVND (reference sequence). This CDR3 has 13 residues. The CDR3 DNA reads as TGTGCCAGTAGTATGGCTGCGGGCTACGAGCAGTACTTC. Translated, it gives CASSMAAGYEQYF.

V and J are TRBV11-1 and TRBJ2-2; D possibly corresponds to TRBD1 (5 bases). Germline loops: CDR1 SGHAT, CDR2 FQDESV (reference sequence). There are 16 residues in the CDR3. Trimming stripped 6 bases from V and 0 bases from J, with 14 bases between. CDR3 protein: CASSSDTLTNTGELFF. In nucleotides, the CDR3 is TGTGCCAGCAGTTCGGACACCCTCACGAACACCGGGGAGCTGTTTTTT.

V gene TRBV9 combines with J gene TRBJ1-2, with D possibly being TRBD1 (5 bases). Germline V CDR1 and CDR2: SGDLS, YYNGEE. The CDR3 covers 15 residues. Trimming pared 2 bases from V and 4 bases from J, leaving 15 bases between. The DNA of the CDR3 is TGTGCCAGCAGCGTCCGTCGTTGGGGCCTCTATGGCTACACCTTC. Residues: CASSVRRWGLYGYTF. Complete variable domain (other parts from reference TRBV9 and TRBJ1-2): DSGVTQTPKHLITATGQRVTLRCSPRSGDLSVYWYQQSLDQGLQFLIQYYNGEERAKGNILERFSAQQFPDLHSELNLSSLELGDSALYFCASSVRRWGLYGYTFGSGTRLTVV.

This sequence joins TRBV28 and TRBJ1-4; 9 nucleotides line up with TRBD1. The CDR3 is 17 residues long. Germline CDR1 MDHEN, CDR2 SYDVKM. V was pared by 4 bases and J by 1 base, with 7 bases of the junction left unmatched. CDR3 in amino acids: CASSSVPGQGTNEKLFF. In nucleotides, the CDR3 is TGTGCCAGCAGTTCGGTCCCGGGACAGGGAACTAATGAAAAACTGTTTTTT.

The chain joins TRBV30 to TRBJ2-7, with 9 bases that match TRBD1. This CDR3 has 14 residues. Germline V gene sequence: CDR1 GTSNPN, CDR2 SVGIG (reference sequence). The V segment lost 5 bases and the J segment 3 bases; nucleotides outside the gene matches: 8. CDR3 in amino acids: CAWEVGTGYYEQYF. The CDR3 nucleotides are TGTGCCTGGGAGGTCGGGACAGGGTACTACGAGCAGTACTTC. The variable domain in full, completed from reference TRBV30 and TRBJ2-7, reads SQTIHQWPATLVQPVGSPLSLECTVEGTSNPNLYWYRQAAGRGLQLLFYSVGIGQISSEVPQNLSASRPQDRQFILSSKKLLLSDSGFYLCAWEVGTGYYEQYFGPGTRLTVT.

The chain couples TRBV10-1 to TRBJ2-7, with D possibly TRBD2 on 5 matching bases. This CDR3 has 11 residues. V lost 2 bases and J 6 bases, leaving 5 bases between the germline ends. Germline values: CDR1 WNHNN, CDR2 SYGVQD (reference sequence). The CDR3: CASSEGSEQYF. CDR3 nucleotide sequence: TGCGCCAGCAGTGAGGGGAGCGAGCAGTACTTC.